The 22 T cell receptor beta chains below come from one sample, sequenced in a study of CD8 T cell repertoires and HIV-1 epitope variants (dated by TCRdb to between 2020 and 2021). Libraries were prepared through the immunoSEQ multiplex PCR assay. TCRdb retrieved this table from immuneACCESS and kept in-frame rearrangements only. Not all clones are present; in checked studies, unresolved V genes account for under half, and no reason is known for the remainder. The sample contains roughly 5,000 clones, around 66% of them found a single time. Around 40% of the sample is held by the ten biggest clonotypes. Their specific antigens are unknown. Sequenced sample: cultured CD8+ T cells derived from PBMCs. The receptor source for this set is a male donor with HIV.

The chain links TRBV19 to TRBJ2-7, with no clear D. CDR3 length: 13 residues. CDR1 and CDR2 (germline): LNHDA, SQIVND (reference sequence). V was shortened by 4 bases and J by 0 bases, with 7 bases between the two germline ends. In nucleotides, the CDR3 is TGTGCCAGTAGTACGGACGGCTCCTACGAGCAGTACTTC. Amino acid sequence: CASSTDGSYEQYF.

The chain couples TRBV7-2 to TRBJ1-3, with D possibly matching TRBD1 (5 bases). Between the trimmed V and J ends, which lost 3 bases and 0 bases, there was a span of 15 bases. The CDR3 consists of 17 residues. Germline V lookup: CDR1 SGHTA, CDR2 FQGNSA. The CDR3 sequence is CASSFPSQGNSGNTIYF. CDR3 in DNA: TGTGCCAGCAGCTTCCCCTCGCAGGGTAACTCTGGAAACACCATATATTTT. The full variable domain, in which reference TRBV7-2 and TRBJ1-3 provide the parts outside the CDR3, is GAGVSQSPSNKVTEKGKDVELRCDPISGHTALYWYRQSLGQGLEFLIYFQGNSAPDKSGLPSDRFSAERTGGSVSTLTIQRTQQEDSAVYLCASSFPSQGNSGNTIYFGEGSWLTVV.

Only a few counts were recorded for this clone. CDR3 coding DNA: TGCGCCAGCAGCTTACGGGGCCCTCCCTACGAGCAGTACTTC. Residues: CASSLRGPPYEQYF. This chain uses TRBV5-1 with TRBJ2-7; D possibly uses TRBD1 or TRBD2 (5 bases each). The CDR3 consists of 14 residues. Germline V lookup: CDR1 SGHRS, CDR2 YFSETQ. V was trimmed by 2 bases and J by 2 bases, leaving 11 bases between them.

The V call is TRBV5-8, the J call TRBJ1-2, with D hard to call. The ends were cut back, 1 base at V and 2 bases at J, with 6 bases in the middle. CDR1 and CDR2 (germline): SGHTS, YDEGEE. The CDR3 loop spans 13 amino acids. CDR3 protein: CASSLLNNYGYTF. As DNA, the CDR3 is TGTGCCAGCAGCTTGCTAAACAACTATGGCTACACCTTC.

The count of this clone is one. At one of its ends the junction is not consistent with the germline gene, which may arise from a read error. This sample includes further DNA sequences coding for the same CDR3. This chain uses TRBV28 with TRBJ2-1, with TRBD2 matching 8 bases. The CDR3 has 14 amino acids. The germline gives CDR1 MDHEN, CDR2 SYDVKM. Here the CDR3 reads CASSLLTSANEQFF. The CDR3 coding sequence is TGTGCCAGCAGCTTATTGACTAGCGCAAATGAGCAGTTCTTC.

The chain's CDR3 is CASSPPGTGGNYGYTF. The CDR3 DNA reads as TGTGCCAGCAGCCCCCCGGGGACAGGGGGTAACTATGGCTACACCTTC. The genes are TRBV9 and TRBJ1-2, with 11 nucleotides matching TRBD1. This CDR3 region has 16 residues. V trimming: 4 bases; J trimming: 1 base; junction bases outside the gene matches: 6. Germline values: CDR1 SGDLS, CDR2 YYNGEE.

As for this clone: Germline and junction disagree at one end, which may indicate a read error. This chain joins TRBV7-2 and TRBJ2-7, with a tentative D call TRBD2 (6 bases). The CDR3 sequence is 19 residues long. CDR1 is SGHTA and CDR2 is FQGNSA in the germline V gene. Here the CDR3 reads CASSQEPGAGALSSYEQYF. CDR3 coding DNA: TGCGCCAGCAGCCAAGAGCCGGGAGCGGGCGCCCTGAGCTCCTACGAGCAGTACTTC.

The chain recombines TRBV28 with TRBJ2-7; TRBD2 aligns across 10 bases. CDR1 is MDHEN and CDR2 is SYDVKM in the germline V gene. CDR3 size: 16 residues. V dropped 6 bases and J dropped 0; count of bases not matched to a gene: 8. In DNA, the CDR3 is TGTGCCAGCAGACCCCCCCTAGCGGGAGACTCCTACGAGCAGTACTTC. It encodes CASRPPLAGDSYEQYF.

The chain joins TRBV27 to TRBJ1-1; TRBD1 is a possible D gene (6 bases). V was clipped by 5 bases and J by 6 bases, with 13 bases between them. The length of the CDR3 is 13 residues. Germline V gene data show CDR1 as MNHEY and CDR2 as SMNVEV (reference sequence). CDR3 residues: CASSKTNRAEAFF. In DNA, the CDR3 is TGTGCCAGCAGTAAAACCAACAGGGCTGAAGCTTTCTTT.

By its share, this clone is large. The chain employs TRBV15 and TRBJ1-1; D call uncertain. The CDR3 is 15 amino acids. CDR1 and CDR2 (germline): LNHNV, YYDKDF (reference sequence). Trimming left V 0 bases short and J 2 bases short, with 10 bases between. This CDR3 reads CATSRDRAPNTEAFF. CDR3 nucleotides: TGTGCCACCAGCAGAGATAGGGCGCCAAACACTGAAGCTTTCTTT.

The CDR3 here is CASSLTLGYSNQPQHF. CDR3 bases: TGCGCCAGCAGCCTTACTCTCGGTTATAGCAATCAGCCCCAGCATTTT. This rearrangement joins TRBV4-1 to TRBJ1-5; no firm D call. The CDR3 consists of 16 residues. With 4 bases removed from V and 0 bases from J, the gap between germline ends came to 13 bases. Germline V gene data show CDR1 as MGHRA and CDR2 as YSYEKL.

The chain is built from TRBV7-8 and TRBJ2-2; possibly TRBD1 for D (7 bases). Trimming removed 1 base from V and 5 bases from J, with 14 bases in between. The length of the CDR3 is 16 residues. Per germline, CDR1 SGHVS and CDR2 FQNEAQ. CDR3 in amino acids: CASSLGRGLRTGELFF. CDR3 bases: TGTGCCAGCAGCTTAGGGAGGGGGCTACGTACCGGGGAGCTGTTTTTT.

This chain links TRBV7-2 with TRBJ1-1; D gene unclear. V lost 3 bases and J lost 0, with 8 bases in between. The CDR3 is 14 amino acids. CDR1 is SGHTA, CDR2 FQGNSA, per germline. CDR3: CASSFKQLNTEAFF. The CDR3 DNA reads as TGTGCCAGCAGCTTTAAACAGTTGAACACTGAAGCTTTCTTT. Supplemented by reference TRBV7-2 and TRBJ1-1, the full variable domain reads GAGVSQSPSNKVTEKGKDVELRCDPISGHTALYWYRQSLGQGLEFLIYFQGNSAPDKSGLPSDRFSAERTGGSVSTLTIQRTQQEDSAVYLCASSFKQLNTEAFFGQGTRLTVV.

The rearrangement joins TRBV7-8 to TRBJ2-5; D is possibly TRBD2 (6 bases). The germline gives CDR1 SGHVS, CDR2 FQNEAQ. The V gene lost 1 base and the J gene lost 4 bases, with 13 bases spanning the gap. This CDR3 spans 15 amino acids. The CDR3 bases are TGTGCCAGCAGCTTAGAAGGCGGGGCCGGAGAGACCCAGTACTTC. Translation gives CASSLEGGAGETQYF.

Here the CDR3 reads CASSRGTEAFF. Here the CDR3 DNA reads TGTGCCAGCAGTAGAGGCACTGAAGCTTTCTTT. This rearrangement joins TRBV21-1 to TRBJ1-1. TRBV21-1 is marked as a pseudogene. The CDR3 totals 11 residues.

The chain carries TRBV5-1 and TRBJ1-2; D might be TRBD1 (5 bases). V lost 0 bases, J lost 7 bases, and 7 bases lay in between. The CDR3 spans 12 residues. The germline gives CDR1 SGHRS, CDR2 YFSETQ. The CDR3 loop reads CASSLDGGGYTF. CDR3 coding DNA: TGCGCCAGCAGCTTGGATGGGGGTGGCTACACCTTC.

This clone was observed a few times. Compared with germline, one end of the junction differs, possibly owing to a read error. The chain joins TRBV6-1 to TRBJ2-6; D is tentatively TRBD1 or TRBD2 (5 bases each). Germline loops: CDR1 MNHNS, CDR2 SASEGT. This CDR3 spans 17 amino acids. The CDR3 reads CAISESLGVSGANVLTF. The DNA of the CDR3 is TGTGCCATCAGTGAGTCTCTGGGGGTATCTGGGGCCAACGTCCTGACTTTC.

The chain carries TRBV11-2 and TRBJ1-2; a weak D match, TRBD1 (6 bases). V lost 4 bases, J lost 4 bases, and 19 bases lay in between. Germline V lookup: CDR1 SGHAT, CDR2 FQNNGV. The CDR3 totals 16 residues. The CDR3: CASSSIRGGEGYGYTF. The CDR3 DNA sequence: TGTGCCAGCAGCTCCATTCGAGGGGGAGAGGGCTATGGCTACACCTTC.

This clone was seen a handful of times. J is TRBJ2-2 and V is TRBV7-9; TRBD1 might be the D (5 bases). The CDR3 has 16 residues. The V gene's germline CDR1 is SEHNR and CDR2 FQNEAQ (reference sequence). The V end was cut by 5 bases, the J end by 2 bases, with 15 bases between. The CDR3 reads CASSPIRTPNTGELFF. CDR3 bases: TGTGCCAGCAGCCCTATTCGGACACCTAACACCGGGGAGCTGTTTTTT.

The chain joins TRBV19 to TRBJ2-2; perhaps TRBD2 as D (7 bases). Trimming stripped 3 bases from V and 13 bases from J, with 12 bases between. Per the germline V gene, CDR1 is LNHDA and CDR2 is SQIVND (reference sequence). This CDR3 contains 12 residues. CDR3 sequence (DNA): TGTGCCAGTAGTATTGGGGGGGCCGGGCTGTTTTTT. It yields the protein CASSIGGAGLFF.

In DNA form, the CDR3 reads TGTGCCAGCAGTTTCTCCTACGAGCAGTACTTC. Its translation is CASSFSYEQYF. The chain carries TRBV28 and TRBJ2-7; no clear D. With 3 bases removed from V and 0 bases from J, the gap between germline ends came to 0 bases. Looked up from germline, CDR1 is MDHEN and CDR2 is SYDVKM. The CDR3 has 11 amino acids.

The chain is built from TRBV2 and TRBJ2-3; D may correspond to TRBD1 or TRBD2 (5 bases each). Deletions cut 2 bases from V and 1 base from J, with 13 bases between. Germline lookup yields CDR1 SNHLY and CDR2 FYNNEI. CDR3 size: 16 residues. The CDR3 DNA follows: TGTGCCAGCAGTGAATTGGGGGTGGTCGGCACAGATACGCAGTATTTT. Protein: CASSELGVVGTDTQYF.